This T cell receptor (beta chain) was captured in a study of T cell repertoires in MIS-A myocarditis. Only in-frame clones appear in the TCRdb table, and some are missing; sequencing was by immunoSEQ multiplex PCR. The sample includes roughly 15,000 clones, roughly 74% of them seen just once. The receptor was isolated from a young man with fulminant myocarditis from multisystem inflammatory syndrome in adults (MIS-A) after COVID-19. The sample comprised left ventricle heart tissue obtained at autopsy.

In DNA form, the CDR3 reads TGTGCCAGCAGCTTAGCAGGGGGCTATGGCTACACCTTC. It is translated as CASSLAGGYGYTF. The rearrangement joins TRBV7-8 to TRBJ1-2; possible D gene TRBD1, 6 bases. The length of the CDR3 is 13 residues. With 0 bases removed from V and 4 bases from J, the gap between germline ends came to 6 bases. Germline V gives CDR1 SGHVS, CDR2 FQNEAQ.